Each of the 3 T cell receptor beta chains below was sequenced from the same sample in a study of a mutant IDH1 vaccine in newly diagnosed glioma. Specified time point: week 5, during vaccination. Topical imiquimod was applied with each vaccine dose, which held 300 ug of mutant IDH1 20-mer peptide. Generated by immunoSEQ multiplex PCR, the TCRdb table keeps only in-frame clones and is missing some. The data hold tens of thousands of clones, with over 75% observed a single time. The antigens these receptors bind are not known. Sequencing used PBMCs, obtained from a glioma patient whose treatment included an IDH1 peptide vaccine. These receptors came from a man aged 40-49 years with glioma.

V usage is TRBV2 and J usage is TRBJ1-5; D call uncertain. The CDR3 runs 15 residues. Trimming left V 3 bases short and J 5 bases short, with 14 bases between. CDR1 is SNHLY and CDR2 is FYNNEI in the germline V gene. CDR3 amino acids: CASSERRAGYQPQHF. The CDR3 DNA is TGTGCCAGCAGTGAGAGGAGGGCCGGGTATCAGCCCCAGCATTTT.

This clone was seen more than once but under ten times. The chain recombines TRBV6-1 with TRBJ2-7; the match to TRBD2 covers 9 bases. The CDR3 extends over 15 amino acids. V lost 8 bases, J lost 1 base, and 9 bases stayed unmatched. The germline V gene has CDR1 MNHNS and CDR2 SASEGT. The CDR3 nucleotides read TGTGCCAGCCCTTCCGGGACTAGCAGTTCCTACGAGCAGTACTTC. This translates into CASPSGTSSSYEQYF.

The gene calls are TRBV7-8 and TRBJ2-1, with TRBD1 identical over 7 bases. This CDR3 has 15 residues. Trimming cost V 1 base and J 9 bases; bases outside gene matches: 9. CDR1 SGHVS and CDR2 FQNEAQ come from the germline V gene. For the CDR3, the DNA is TGTGCCAGCAGCTTAGGGCTAGAAAAGGGGGCTGAGCAGTTCTTC. Protein product: CASSLGLEKGAEQFF. Together with reference TRBV7-8 and TRBJ2-1, the CDR3 gives the full variable domain: GAGVSQSPRYKVAKRGQDVALRCDPISGHVSLFWYQQALGQGPEFLTYFQNEAQLDKSGLPSDRFFAERPEGSVSTLKIQRTQQEDSAVYLCASSLGLEKGAEQFFGPGTRLTVL.